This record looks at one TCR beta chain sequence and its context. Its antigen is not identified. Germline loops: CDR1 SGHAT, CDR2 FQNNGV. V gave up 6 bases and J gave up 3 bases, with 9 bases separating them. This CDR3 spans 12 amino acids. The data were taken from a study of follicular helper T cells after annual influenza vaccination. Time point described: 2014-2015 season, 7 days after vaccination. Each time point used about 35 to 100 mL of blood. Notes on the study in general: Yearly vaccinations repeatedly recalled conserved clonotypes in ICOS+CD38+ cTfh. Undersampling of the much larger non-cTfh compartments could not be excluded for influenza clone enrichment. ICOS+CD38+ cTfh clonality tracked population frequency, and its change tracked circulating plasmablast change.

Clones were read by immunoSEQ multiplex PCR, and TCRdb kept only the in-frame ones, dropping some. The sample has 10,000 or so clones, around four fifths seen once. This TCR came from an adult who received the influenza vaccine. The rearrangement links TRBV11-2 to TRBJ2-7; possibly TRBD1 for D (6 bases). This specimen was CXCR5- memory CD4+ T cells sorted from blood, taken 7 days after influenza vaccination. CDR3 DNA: TGTGCCAGCAGTGAACAGGGCTACGAGCAGTACTTC. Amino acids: CASSEQGYEQYF.